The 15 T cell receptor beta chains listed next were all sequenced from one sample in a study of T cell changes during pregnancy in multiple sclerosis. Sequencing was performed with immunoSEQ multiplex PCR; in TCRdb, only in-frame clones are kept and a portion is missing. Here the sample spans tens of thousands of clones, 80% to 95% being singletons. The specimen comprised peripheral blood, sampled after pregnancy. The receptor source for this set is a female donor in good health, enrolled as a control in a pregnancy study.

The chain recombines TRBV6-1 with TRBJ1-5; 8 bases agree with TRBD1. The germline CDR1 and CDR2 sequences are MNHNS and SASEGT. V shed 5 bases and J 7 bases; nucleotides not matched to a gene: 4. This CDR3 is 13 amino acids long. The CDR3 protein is CASSQDRAQPQHF. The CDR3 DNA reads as TGTGCCAGCAGTCAGGACAGGGCCCAGCCCCAGCATTTT.

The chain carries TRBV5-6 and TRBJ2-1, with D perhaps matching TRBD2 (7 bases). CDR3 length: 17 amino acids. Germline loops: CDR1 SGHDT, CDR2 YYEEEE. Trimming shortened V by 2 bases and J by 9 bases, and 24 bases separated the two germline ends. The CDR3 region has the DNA TGTGCCAGCAGCTTACCCGGGGGCGGGAGAAGGGAAGGTGAGCAGTTCTTC. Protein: CASSLPGGGRREGEQFF.

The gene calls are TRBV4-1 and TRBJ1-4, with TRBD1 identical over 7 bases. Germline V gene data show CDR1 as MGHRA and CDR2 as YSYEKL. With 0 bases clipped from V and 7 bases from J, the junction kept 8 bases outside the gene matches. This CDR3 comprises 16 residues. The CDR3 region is CASSQEGGQAFEKLFF. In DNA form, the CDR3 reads TGCGCCAGCAGCCAAGAGGGAGGACAGGCATTTGAAAAACTGTTTTTT.

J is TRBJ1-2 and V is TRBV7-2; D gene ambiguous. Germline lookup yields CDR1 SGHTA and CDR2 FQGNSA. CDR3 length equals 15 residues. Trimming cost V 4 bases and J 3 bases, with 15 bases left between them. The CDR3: CASSSIPSVDYGYTF. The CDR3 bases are TGTGCCAGCAGCTCCATACCTTCGGTGGACTATGGCTACACCTTC.

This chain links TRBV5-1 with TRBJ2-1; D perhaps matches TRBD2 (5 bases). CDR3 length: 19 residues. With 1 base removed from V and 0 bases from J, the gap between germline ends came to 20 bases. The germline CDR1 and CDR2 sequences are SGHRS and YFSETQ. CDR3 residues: CASSLSGSGGLSSYNEQFF. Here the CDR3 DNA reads TGCGCCAGCAGCTTGTCGGGATCTGGCGGCCTGAGCTCCTACAATGAGCAGTTCTTC.

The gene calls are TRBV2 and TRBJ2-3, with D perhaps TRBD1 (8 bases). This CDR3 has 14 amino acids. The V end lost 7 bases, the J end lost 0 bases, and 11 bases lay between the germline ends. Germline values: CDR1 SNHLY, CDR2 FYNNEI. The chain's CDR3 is CASKRDRSTDTQYF. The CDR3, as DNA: TGTGCCAGCAAGCGGGACAGGAGCACAGATACGCAGTATTTT.

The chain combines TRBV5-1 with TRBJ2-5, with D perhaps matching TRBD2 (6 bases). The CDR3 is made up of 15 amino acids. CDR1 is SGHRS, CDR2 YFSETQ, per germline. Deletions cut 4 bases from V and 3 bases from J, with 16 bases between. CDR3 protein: CASSRTIPGEETQYF. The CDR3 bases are TGCGCCAGCAGCCGGACTATTCCCGGAGAAGAGACCCAGTACTTC.

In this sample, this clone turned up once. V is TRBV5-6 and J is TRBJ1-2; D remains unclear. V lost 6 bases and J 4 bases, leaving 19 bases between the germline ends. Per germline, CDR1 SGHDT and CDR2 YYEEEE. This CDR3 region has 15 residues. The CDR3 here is CASINGRRTPYGYTF. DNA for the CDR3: TGTGCCAGCATCAACGGCAGGAGGACCCCCTATGGCTACACCTTC.

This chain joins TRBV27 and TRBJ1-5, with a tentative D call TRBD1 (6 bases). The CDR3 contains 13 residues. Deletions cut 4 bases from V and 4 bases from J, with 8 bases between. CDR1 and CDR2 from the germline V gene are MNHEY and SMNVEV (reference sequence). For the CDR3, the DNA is TGTGCCAGCAGTTGGGGACAAAATCAGCCCCAGCATTTT. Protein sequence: CASSWGQNQPQHF.

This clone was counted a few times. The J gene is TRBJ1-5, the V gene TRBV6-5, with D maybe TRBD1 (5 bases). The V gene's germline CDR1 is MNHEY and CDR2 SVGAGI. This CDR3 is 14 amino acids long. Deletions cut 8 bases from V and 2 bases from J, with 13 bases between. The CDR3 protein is CASRRTGRNQPQHF. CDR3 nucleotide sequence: TGTGCCAGCCGTCGTACAGGCCGCAATCAGCCCCAGCATTTT.

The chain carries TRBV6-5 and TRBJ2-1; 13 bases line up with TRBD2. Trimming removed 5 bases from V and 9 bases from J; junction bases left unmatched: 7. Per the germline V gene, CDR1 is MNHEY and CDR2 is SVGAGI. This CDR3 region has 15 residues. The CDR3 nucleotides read TGTGCCAGCAGTAAACCGGGACTAGCGGGACTTGAGCAGTTCTTC. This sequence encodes CASSKPGLAGLEQFF.

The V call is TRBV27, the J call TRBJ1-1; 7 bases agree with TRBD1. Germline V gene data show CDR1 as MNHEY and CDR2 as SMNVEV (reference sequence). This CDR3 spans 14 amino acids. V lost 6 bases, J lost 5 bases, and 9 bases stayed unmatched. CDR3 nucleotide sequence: TGTGCCAGCAGCCCTTACAGGGGAGGAACTGAAGCTTTCTTT. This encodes CASSPYRGGTEAFF.

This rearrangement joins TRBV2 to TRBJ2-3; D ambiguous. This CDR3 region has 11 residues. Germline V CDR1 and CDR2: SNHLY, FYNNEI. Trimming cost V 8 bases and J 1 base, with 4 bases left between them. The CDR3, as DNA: TGTGCCAGCCGAGGCACAGATACGCAGTATTTT. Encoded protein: CASRGTDTQYF.

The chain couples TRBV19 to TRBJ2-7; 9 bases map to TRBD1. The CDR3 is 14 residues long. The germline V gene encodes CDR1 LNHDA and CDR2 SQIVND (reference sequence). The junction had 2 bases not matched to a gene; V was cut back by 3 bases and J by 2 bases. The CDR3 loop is CASSIRDRAYEQYF. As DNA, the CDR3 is TGTGCCAGTAGTATCCGGGACAGGGCCTACGAGCAGTACTTC. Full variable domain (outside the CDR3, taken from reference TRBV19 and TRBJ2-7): DGGITQSPKYLFRKEGQNVTLSCEQNLNHDAMYWYRQDPGQGLRLIYYSQIVNDFQKGDIAEGYSVSREKKESFPLTVTSAQKNPTAFYLCASSIRDRAYEQYFGPGTRLTVT.

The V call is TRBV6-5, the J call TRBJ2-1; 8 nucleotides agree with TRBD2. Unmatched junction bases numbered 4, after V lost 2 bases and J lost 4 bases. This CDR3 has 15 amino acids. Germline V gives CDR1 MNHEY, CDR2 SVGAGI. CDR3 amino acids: CASSYDGRGYNEQFF. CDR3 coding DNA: TGTGCCAGCAGTTACGACGGGAGGGGGTACAATGAGCAGTTCTTC.